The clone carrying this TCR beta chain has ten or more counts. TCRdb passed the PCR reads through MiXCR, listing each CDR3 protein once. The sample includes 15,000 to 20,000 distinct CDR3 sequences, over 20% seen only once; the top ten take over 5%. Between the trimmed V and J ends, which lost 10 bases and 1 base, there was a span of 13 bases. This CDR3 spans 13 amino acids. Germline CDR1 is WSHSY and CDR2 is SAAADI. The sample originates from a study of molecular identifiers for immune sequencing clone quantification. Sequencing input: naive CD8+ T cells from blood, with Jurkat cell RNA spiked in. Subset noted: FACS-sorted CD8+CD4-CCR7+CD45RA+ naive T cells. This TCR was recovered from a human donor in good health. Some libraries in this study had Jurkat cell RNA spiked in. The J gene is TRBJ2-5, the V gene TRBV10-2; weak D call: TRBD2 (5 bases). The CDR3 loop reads CATDPGIQETQYF. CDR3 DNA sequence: TGCGCCACCGACCCGGGGATCCAAGAGACCCAGTACTTC.